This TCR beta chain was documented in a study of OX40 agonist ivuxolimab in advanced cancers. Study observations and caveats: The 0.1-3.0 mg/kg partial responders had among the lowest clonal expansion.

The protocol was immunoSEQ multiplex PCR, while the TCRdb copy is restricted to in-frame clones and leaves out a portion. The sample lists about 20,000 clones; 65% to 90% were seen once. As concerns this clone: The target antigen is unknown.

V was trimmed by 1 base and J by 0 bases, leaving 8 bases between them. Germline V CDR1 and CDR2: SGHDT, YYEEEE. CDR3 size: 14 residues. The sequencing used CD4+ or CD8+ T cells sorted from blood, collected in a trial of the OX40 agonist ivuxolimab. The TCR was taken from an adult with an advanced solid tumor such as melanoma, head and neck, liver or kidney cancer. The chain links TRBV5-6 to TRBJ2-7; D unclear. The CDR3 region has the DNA TGTGCCAGCAGCTTGCGACTTCTCTCCTACGAGCAGTACTTC. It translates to CASSLRLLSYEQYF.